Listed below are T cell receptor beta chains from one sample, sequenced in a study of blood T cell repertoires in COVID-19. Method: immunoSEQ multiplex PCR; TCRdb's copy keeps in-frame clones and lacks some. The sample yields 88,000 or so clones, about 88% seen once. Sequencing input: peripheral blood. Receptors were obtained from a man aged 55 to 70 with acute or convalescent COVID-19. CDR3s leave out the opening cysteine and the closing phenylalanine or tryptophan.

J gene: TRBJ1-2
V gene: TRBV27
CDR3 protein: ASSSTGYGYT

J gene: TRBJ2-5
V gene: TRBV19
CDR3 protein: ASRALSGSGQETQY

J gene: TRBJ1-1
V gene: TRBV7-9
CDR3 protein: ASSLQGQGMNTEAF

J gene: TRBJ2-1
V gene: TRBV11-2
CDR3 protein: ASSLASGPYNEQF

J gene: TRBJ2-7
V gene: TRBV15
CDR3 protein: ATSRDYGDGEQY

J gene: TRBJ2-7
V gene: TRBV6-2/TRBV6-3
CDR3 protein: ASSYGRAEQY

J gene: TRBJ2-1
V gene: TRBV24-1
CDR3 protein: ATSDPLVRGGIYNEQF

J gene: TRBJ2-3
V gene: TRBV9
CDR3 protein: ASSAGTGGLASTDTQY

J gene: TRBJ1-1
V gene: TRBV9
CDR3 protein: ASSVADRSTGLAF

J gene: TRBJ1-5
V gene: TRBV5-8
CDR3 protein: ASSLDRVQPQH

J gene: TRBJ1-1
V gene: TRBV2
CDR3 protein: ASTFFSMNTEAF

J gene: TRBJ1-4
V gene: TRBV5-1
CDR3 protein: ASSARQGGNEKLF

J gene: TRBJ2-3
V gene: TRBV27
CDR3 protein: ASSLSVGDRAPDTQY

J gene: TRBJ2-6
V gene: TRBV2
CDR3 protein: AGKTGGFSGANVLT

J gene: TRBJ1-1
V gene: TRBV15
CDR3 protein: ATSRDRVMNTEAF

J gene: TRBJ1-2
V gene: TRBV6-5
CDR3 protein: ASTPEGALNYGYT